Presented here are 14 T cell receptor beta chains from one specimen sequenced in a study of cytomegalovirus exposure and HLA in healthy donors. The PCR used 60 Vbeta and 13 Jbeta primers. Repertoires were generated with immunoSEQ multiplex PCR, while TCRdb's copy carries only in-frame clones and drops some. The sample has 110,000 or so clones; roughly two thirds are singletons. The sequencing sample was made of PBMCs. These receptors were collected from a man in his forties or fifties in good health and CMV-seronegative.

The chain uses TRBV9 and TRBJ2-3, with 7 bases fitting TRBD2. The J segment lost 2 bases and the V segment lost 4 bases, leaving 10 bases of the junction unmatched. Per the germline V gene, CDR1 is SGDLS and CDR2 is YYNGEE. The CDR3 runs 16 residues. CDR3 in amino acids: CASSTSLGGDTDTQYF. CDR3 nucleotide sequence: TGTGCCAGCAGCACCTCTTTGGGGGGGGACACAGATACGCAGTATTTT.

The gene calls are TRBV7-3 and TRBJ2-7; TRBD2 matches 9 bases. This CDR3 has 17 amino acids. Germline-derived CDR1 and CDR2 are SGHTA and FQGTGA. Trimming removed 0 bases from V and 4 bases from J; junction bases left unmatched: 10. CDR3 sequence reads: CASSLTPAGGIQYEQYF. The CDR3 DNA follows: TGTGCCAGCAGCTTAACCCCCGCGGGGGGGATCCAATACGAGCAGTACTTC.

The gene calls are TRBV4-3 and TRBJ2-6; D not certain. The germline V gene has CDR1 LGHNA and CDR2 YSLEER. V shed 0 bases and J shed 2 bases, with 8 bases lying between them. The CDR3 extends over 16 amino acids. The CDR3 sequence: CASSQDLVAGANVLTF. CDR3 nucleotide sequence: TGCGCCAGCAGCCAAGATCTAGTGGCTGGGGCCAACGTCCTGACTTTC.

The chain carries TRBV5-8 and TRBJ1-2; D gene uncertain. V was cut by 4 bases and J by 3 bases, with 13 bases left in between. The CDR3 totals 14 residues. Germline values: CDR1 SGHTS, CDR2 YDEGEE. CDR3 nucleotide sequence: TGTGCCAGCAGCCACCGAAACAGATACTATGGCTACACCTTC. As protein: CASSHRNRYYGYTF. Full variable domain (rest looked up from reference TRBV5-8 and TRBJ1-2): EAGVTQSPTHLIKTRGQQATLRCSPISGHTSVYWYQQALGLGLQFLLWYDEGEERNRGNFPPRFSGRQFPNYSSELNVNALELEDSALYLCASSHRNRYYGYTFGSGTRLTVV.

This chain links TRBV7-9 with TRBJ2-7, with 8 bases matching TRBD1. V trimming: 3 bases; J trimming: 0 bases; junction bases outside the gene matches: 4. CDR3 size: 15 residues. The germline CDR1 and CDR2 sequences are SEHNR and FQNEAQ (reference sequence). The CDR3 protein is CASSLGQDPSYEQYF. CDR3 nucleotides: TGTGCCAGCAGCTTGGGACAGGATCCCTCCTACGAGCAGTACTTC. Supplemented by reference TRBV7-9 and TRBJ2-7, the full variable domain reads DTGVSQNPRHKITKRGQNVTFRCDPISEHNRLYWYRQTLGQGPEFLTYFQNEAQLEKSRLLSDRFSAERPKGSFSTLEIQRTEQGDSAMYLCASSLGQDPSYEQYFGPGTRLTVT.

For the CDR3, the DNA is TGTGCCAGCAGCTTAGCGGGGGCGCGGTGGATGGCTTTCTTT. Encoded protein: CASSLAGARWMAFF. J is TRBJ1-1 and V is TRBV7-9; D possibly corresponds to TRBD1 (6 bases). CDR3 length: 14 amino acids. Germline V gene data show CDR1 as SEHNR and CDR2 as FQNEAQ (reference sequence). Between the trimmed V and J ends, which lost 0 bases and 11 bases, there was a span of 16 bases.

The rearrangement uses TRBV5-1 and TRBJ2-3; 10 bases map to TRBD2. The germline V gene has CDR1 SGHRS and CDR2 YFSETQ. V was pared by 0 bases and J by 5 bases, with 9 bases of the junction left unmatched. The CDR3 length is 17 residues. The CDR3, as DNA: TGCGCCAGCAGCTTGGCACTAGCGGGACTAGGCGTAGATACGCAGTATTTT. Translating it yields CASSLALAGLGVDTQYF.

The chain combines TRBV5-1 with TRBJ2-3; no reliable D call. Trimming stripped 5 bases from V and 0 bases from J, with 13 bases between. Per germline, CDR1 SGHRS and CDR2 YFSETQ. This CDR3 contains 15 residues. This CDR3 is CASRRLSFSTDTQYF. The CDR3 region has the DNA TGCGCCAGCAGGAGGCTATCCTTCAGCACAGATACGCAGTATTTT.

The CDR3, as DNA: TGTGCCAGCAGCCCACAGGGGGCGCGGGTCGGGGAGCTGTTTTTT. Protein sequence: CASSPQGARVGELFF. The chain carries TRBV7-3 and TRBJ2-2; TRBD1 matches at 9 bases. From germline, CDR1 is SGHTA and CDR2 FQGTGA. The CDR3 covers 15 residues. The V segment lost 5 bases and the J segment 7 bases; nucleotides outside the gene matches: 8.

The gene calls are TRBV7-9 and TRBJ2-7, with 7 bases lining up with TRBD1. The V gene's germline CDR1 is SEHNR and CDR2 FQNEAQ (reference sequence). J gave up 3 bases and V 4 bases, and 9 bases lay outside the gene matches. The CDR3 runs to 15 residues. In DNA form, the CDR3 reads TGTGCCAGCAGCTCCGGACCGGGACAGAACTACGAGCAGTACTTC. This gives the protein CASSSGPGQNYEQYF.

The genes are TRBV4-3 and TRBJ2-5; TRBD2 agrees at 9 bases. CDR3 length: 16 residues. The ends lost 1 base at V and 4 bases at J; junction bases unmatched: 7. Per germline, CDR1 LGHNA and CDR2 YSLEER. DNA of the CDR3: TGCGCCAGCAGCCAAGGCGAAGGCGGGGGGGCAGAGACCCAGTACTTC. Encoded protein: CASSQGEGGGAETQYF.

This rearrangement joins TRBV7-3 to TRBJ2-1; TRBD1 matches 7 bases. Germline V gene data show CDR1 as SGHTA and CDR2 as FQGTGA. V lost 2 bases to trimming and J lost 3 bases; unmatched junction nucleotides: 1. CDR3 length: 14 residues. The CDR3 region is CASSLGTVYNEQFF. The CDR3 nucleotides are TGTGCCAGCAGCTTAGGGACAGTCTACAATGAGCAGTTCTTC. Based on the CDR3 plus reference TRBV7-3 and TRBJ2-1, the full variable domain is GAGVSQTPSNKVTEKGKYVELRCDPISGHTALYWYRQSLGQGPEFLIYFQGTGAADDSGLPNDRFFAVRPEGSVSTLKIQRTERGDSAVYLCASSLGTVYNEQFFGPGTRLTVL.

The chain links TRBV5-1 to TRBJ2-3; possibly TRBD2 for D (5 bases). The length of the CDR3 is 14 residues. Germline CDR1 is SGHRS and CDR2 is YFSETQ. V was trimmed by 1 base and J by 5 bases, leaving 11 bases between them. The CDR3 spells CASSLRQREDTQYF. The CDR3 bases are TGCGCCAGCAGCTTGAGGCAGAGGGAAGATACGCAGTATTTT.

The chain carries TRBV6-5 and TRBJ1-4, with TRBD1 matching over 10 bases. The CDR3 sequence is 14 residues long. V dropped 5 bases and J dropped 8; count of bases not matched to a gene: 5. Per the germline V gene, CDR1 is MNHEY and CDR2 is SVGAGI. CDR3 DNA: TGTGCCAGCAGTGGCGGGACAGGGGTAGAAAAACTGTTTTTT. Its protein is CASSGGTGVEKLFF.